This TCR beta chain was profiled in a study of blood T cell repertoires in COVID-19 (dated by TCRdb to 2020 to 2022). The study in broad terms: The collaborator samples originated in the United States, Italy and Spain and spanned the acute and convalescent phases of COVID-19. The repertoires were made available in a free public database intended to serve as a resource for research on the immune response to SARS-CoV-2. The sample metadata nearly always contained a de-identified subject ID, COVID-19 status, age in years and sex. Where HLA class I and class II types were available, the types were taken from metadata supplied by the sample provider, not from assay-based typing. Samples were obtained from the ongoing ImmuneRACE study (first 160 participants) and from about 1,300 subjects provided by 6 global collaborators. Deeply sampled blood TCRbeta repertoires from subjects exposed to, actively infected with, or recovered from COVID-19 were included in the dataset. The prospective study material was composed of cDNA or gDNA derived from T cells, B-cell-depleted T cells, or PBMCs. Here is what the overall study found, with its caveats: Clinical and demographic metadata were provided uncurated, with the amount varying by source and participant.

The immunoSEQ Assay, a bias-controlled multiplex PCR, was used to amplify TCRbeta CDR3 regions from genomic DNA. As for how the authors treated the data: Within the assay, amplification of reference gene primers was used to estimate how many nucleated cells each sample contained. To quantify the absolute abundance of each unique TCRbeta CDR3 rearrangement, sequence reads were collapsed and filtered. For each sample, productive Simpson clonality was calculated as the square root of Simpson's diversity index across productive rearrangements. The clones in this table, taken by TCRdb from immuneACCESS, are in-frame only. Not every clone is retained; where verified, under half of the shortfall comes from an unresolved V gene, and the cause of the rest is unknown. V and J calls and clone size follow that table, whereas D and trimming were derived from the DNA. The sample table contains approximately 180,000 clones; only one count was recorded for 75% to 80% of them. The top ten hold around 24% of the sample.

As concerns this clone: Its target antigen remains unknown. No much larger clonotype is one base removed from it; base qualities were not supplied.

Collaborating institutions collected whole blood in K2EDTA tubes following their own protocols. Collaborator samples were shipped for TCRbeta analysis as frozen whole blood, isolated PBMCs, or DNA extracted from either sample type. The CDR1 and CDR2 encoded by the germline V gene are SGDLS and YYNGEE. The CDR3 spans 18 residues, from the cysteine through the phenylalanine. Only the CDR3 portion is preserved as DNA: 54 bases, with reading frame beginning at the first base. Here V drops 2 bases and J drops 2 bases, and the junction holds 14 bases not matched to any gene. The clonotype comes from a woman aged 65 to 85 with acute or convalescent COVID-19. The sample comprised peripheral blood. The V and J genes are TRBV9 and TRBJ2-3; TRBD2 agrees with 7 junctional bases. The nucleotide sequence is TGTGCCAGCAGCGTTGACCCCGCGGGAGCCACCCTCACAGATACGCAGTATTTT. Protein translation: CASSVDPAGATLTDTQYF.